This TCR beta chain was recorded in a study of vaccination and CD4 T cells after COVID-19. Regarding treatment: approximately nine-day PBMC culture with coronavirus spike peptide pools or control peptides (ViraFEST assay). CDR1 is SNHLY, CDR2 FYNNEI, per germline. The CDR3 loop spans 13 amino acids. Trimming pared 4 bases from V and 6 bases from J, leaving 7 bases between. The Oncomine TCR Beta short-read assay sequenced DNA from cultured CD4+ T cells. TCRdb analysed the PCR reads with MiXCR anew, one entry per CDR3 protein. Among about 19,000 distinct CDR3 sequences listed, more than 20% were seen once. Comments on this clonotype: Its specificity is unknown.

The receptor was derived from a human donor with COVID-19. The chain joins TRBV2 to TRBJ1-6, with D uncertain. The sequencing sample was made of cultured CD4+ T cells from blood. CDR3 coding DNA: TGTGCCAGCAGTGCGGGGTTTAATTCACCCCTCCACTTT. This gives the protein CASSAGFNSPLHF.